These 20 T cell receptor delta chains were sequenced from one sample in a study of gamma-delta chains in newborns, infants, children (dated by TCRdb to between 2019 and 2020). Sequencing took place on an Illumina MiSeq. TCRdb called clones anew from the public reads via CATT; matching DNA rows were later pooled. The sample table holds 6,400 or so delta-chain clones, of which roughly 0.7% were seen once. The ten largest account for around 16% of the sample. Sample: blood. The receptors originated from a child who was a newborn, infant or young child, either healthy, febrile or measles-vaccinated (not recorded which).

This clone was found a few times. TCRdb has a much larger clone's protein, which differs at residue 3 from the translation of this DNA, likely because of a read error; what is shown is the protein translated from the DNA. The chain is built from TRDV2 and TRDJ2; the match to TRDD3 covers 9 bases. The CDR3 runs to 14 residues. The V gene's germline CDR1 is GEAIGNYY and CDR2 EKD. Written as DNA, the CDR3 is TGTGCCGGTGACGTACTGGGGGAGACAGCACAACTCTTCTTT. It codes for CAGDVLGETAQLFF.

This clone has only a few counts. TCRdb's protein, taken from a much larger clone, differs from this DNA's translation at residue 5, likely owing to a read error; the protein displayed comes from the DNA. V and J are TRDV2 and TRDJ3, with TRDD3 matching 10 bases. Germline-derived CDR1 and CDR2 are GEAIGNYY and EKD. Trimming cost V 3 bases and J 0 bases; bases outside gene matches: 10. The CDR3 has 20 residues. The CDR3 DNA sequence: TGTGCCTGTGACGCCGTACTGGGGGATTTCCTCTCCTGGGACACCCGACAGATGTTTTTC. Translating it yields CACDAVLGDFLSWDTRQMFF.

This clone was observed a few times. TCRdb shows a much larger clone's protein in place of this DNA's translation, and the two differ at residue 4, likely through a read error; the protein shown is translated from the DNA. The gene calls are TRDV2 and TRDJ3; TRDD3 aligns across 8 bases. This CDR3 spans 20 amino acids. The germline CDR1 and CDR2 sequences are GEAIGNYY and EKD. V was pared by 5 bases and J by 2 bases, with 16 bases of the junction left unmatched. This CDR3 reads CACATLGDQWVPWDTRQMFF. The CDR3 region has the DNA TGTGCCTGTGCCACGCTGGGGGACCAATGGGTACCCTGGGACACCCGACAGATGTTTTTC.

This clone was picked up a small number of times. The protein TCRdb lists belongs to a much larger clone and differs from this DNA's translation at residue 8, which points to a read error; the protein shown is made from the DNA. This chain uses TRDV2 with TRDJ3, with 8 bases that match TRDD3. Germline V gene data show CDR1 as GEAIGNYY and CDR2 as EKD. Trimming at V came to 3 bases and at J to 0 bases, leaving 6 bases not matched to a gene. The CDR3 consists of 18 residues. The CDR3: CACDYWGGHSWDTRQMFF. CDR3 DNA sequence: TGTGCCTGTGACTACTGGGGGGGCCACTCCTGGGACACCCGACAGATGTTTTTC.

This clone was picked up a small number of times. This sequence is one base from a far larger clone and is likely a read error. Other DNA sequences within the sample encode an identical CDR3. The V and J genes are TRDV2 and TRDJ1; 7 bases fit TRDD3. Per the germline V gene, CDR1 is GEAIGNYY and CDR2 is EKD. The CDR3 runs 16 residues. CDR3 protein: CACDTLSTGVGDKLIF. In DNA form, the CDR3 reads TGCGCCTGTGACACTTTATCCACTGGGGTTGGCGATAAACTCATCTTT.

This clone has at least ten counts. This probably arose from a read error, given a far larger clone one base away. Other DNA sequences in the sample encode the same CDR3. The chain recombines TRDV2 with TRDJ3, with TRDD3 matching over 10 bases. The CDR3 runs 18 residues. The germline CDR1 and CDR2 sequences are GEAIGNYY and EKD. The CDR3 sequence: CACDTGGYGSWDARQMFF. CDR3 bases: TGTGCCTGTGACACCGGGGGATACGGCTCCTGGGACGCCCGACAGATGTTTTTC.

This clone was found a few times. The protein given by TCRdb reflects a much larger clone and differs at residue 10 from this DNA's translation, likely from a read error; the protein shown is the DNA's translation. The chain links TRDV2 to TRDJ3; TRDD3 is a possible D gene (6 bases). Germline V lookup: CDR1 GEAIGNYY, CDR2 EKD. V was shortened by 3 bases and J by 0 bases, with 20 bases between the two germline ends. The CDR3 runs to 20 residues. The CDR3: CACDSTPLGGSSWDTRQMFF. The CDR3 nucleotides are TGTGCCTGTGACTCAACCCCTCTTGGGGGTAGCTCCTGGGACACCCGACAGATGTTTTTC.

On this clone: TCRdb assigns this DNA the protein of a much larger clone, which departs from its translation at residue 16; this likely reflects a read error, and the protein shown comes from translating the DNA. The gene calls are TRDV2 and TRDJ3; TRDD3 matches 9 bases. Germline-derived CDR1 and CDR2 are GEAIGNYY and EKD. The CDR3 loop spans 21 amino acids. CDR3 DNA: TGTGCCTGTGACACCGGATGGGGTACTGGGGGAAGCTCCTGGGACGCCCGACAGATGTTTTTC. The encoded protein is CACDTGWGTGGSSWDARQMFF.

Worth noting for this clone: The TCRdb protein, from a much larger clone, departs from this DNA's translation at residue 3, likely by read error; the protein shown derives from the DNA. The chain has TRDV2 and TRDJ3; 9 bases map to TRDD3. CDR1 and CDR2 from the germline V gene are GEAIGNYY and EKD. The CDR3 runs to 18 residues. CDR3 protein: CASDKVLGDSWDTRQMFF. CDR3 DNA sequence: TGTGCCAGTGACAAAGTACTGGGGGACTCCTGGGACACCCGACAGATGTTTTTC.

Comments on this clone: A read error is the likely source, as a far larger clone sits one nucleotide away. This same CDR3 is encoded by further DNA sequences in the sample. The chain recombines TRDV2 with TRDJ3; D is unclear. CDR1 and CDR2 (germline): GEAIGNYY, EKD. This CDR3 region has 13 residues. For the CDR3, the DNA is TGTGCCTGTGACACCTGGGACACTCGACAGATGTTTTTC. It is translated as CACDTWDTRQMFF.

This clone appeared a few times. A much larger clone differs by one base, so this may be a read error. The rearrangement joins TRDV2 to TRDJ3; TRDD3 matches 7 bases. Germline V gives CDR1 GEAIGNYY, CDR2 EKD. This CDR3 comprises 17 residues. CDR3 coding DNA: TGTGCCTGTGACACCGTACTGGGGTCCTTGGACACCCGACAGATGTTTTTC. Protein: CACDTVLGSLDTRQMFF.

This clone has more than one count but fewer than ten. It differs at one base from a far larger clone, so likely a read error. The chain couples TRDV2 to TRDJ2; D remains unclear. V shed 3 bases and J shed 3 bases, with 13 bases lying between them. The V gene's germline CDR1 is GEAIGNYY and CDR2 EKD. The CDR3 has 15 residues. CDR3 protein: CACDHIGVLTAQLFF. The DNA of the CDR3 is TGTGCCTGTGACCATATCGGAGTTCTGACAGCACAACTCTTCTTT.

About this clone itself: The TCRdb protein, from a much larger clone, departs from this DNA's translation at residue 5, likely by read error; the protein shown derives from the DNA. Distinct nucleotide sequences in the sample also encode this CDR3. The chain combines TRDV2 with TRDJ3, with 12 bases identical to TRDD3. Germline CDR1 reads GEAIGNYY; CDR2 reads EKD. The CDR3 loop spans 18 amino acids. V lost 3 bases and J lost 1; bases outside the gene matches: 3. CDR3 amino acids: CACDAGGYGSWDTRQMFF. The CDR3 DNA is TGTGCCTGTGACGCTGGGGGATACGGGTCCTGGGACACCCGACAGATGTTTTTC.

As to this clone: Mismatch with germline at one junction end may stem from a read error. J is TRDJ3 and V is TRDV2, with 8 positions matching TRDD3. From germline, CDR1 is GEAIGNYY and CDR2 EKD. The CDR3 is made up of 19 amino acids. The CDR3 bases are TGTGCCTGTGACACCGTACCGGGGGATAGCTCCTGGGGCACCCGACAGATGTTTTTC. Its protein is CACDTVPGDSSWGTRQMFF.

By sample fraction, this clone is medium-sized. Since a far larger clone is one base different, this is likely a read error. In DNA, the CDR3 is TGTGCCTGTGACACAGTGGGGGATACTTTGGCAGCACAACTCTTCTTT. Residues: CACDTVGDTLAAQLFF. The chain uses TRDV2 and TRDJ2; TRDD3 matches 10 bases. CDR1 is GEAIGNYY, CDR2 EKD, per germline. CDR3 length equals 16 residues.

This clone was recorded a few times. The protein given by TCRdb reflects a much larger clone and differs at residue 12 from this DNA's translation, likely from a read error; the protein shown is the DNA's translation. The chain uses TRDV2 and TRDJ2; 12 nucleotides agree with TRDD3. CDR3 length: 16 amino acids. The germline CDR1 and CDR2 sequences are GEAIGNYY and EKD. CDR3 in DNA: TGTGCCTGTGACATACTGGGGGATACTTTGACAGAACAACTCTTCTTT. It translates to CACDILGDTLTEQLFF.

By proportion, this clone is medium-sized. This CDR3 is also generated by other DNA sequences in the sample. The CDR3 nucleotides are TGTGCCTGTGACTCCTTACTGGGTAGCTCCTGGGACACCCGACAGATGTTTTTC. Translation: CACDSLLGSSWDTRQMFF. This chain uses TRDV2 with TRDJ3; perhaps TRDD3 as D (6 bases). CDR3 length: 18 amino acids. With 3 bases removed from V and 0 bases from J, the gap between germline ends came to 14 bases. From germline, CDR1 is GEAIGNYY and CDR2 EKD.

Points on this clone: With only one base between it and a far larger clone, this is likely a read error. Other DNA sequences in this sample translate to the same CDR3. The chain couples TRDV2 to TRDJ3; maybe TRDD3 (5 bases). The CDR3 length is 18 residues. Germline values: CDR1 GEAIGNYY, CDR2 EKD. Trimming removed 0 bases at V and 0 bases at J, with 11 bases between. Here the CDR3 reads CACDTVGGPSWDTRQMFF. The DNA of the CDR3 is TGTGCCTGTGACACCGTAGGGGGGCCCTCCTGGGACACCCGACAGATGTTTTTC.

This clone is judged medium-sized. This chain links TRDV2 with TRDJ3, with TRDD3 identical over 8 bases. The CDR3 sequence is 17 residues long. Unmatched junction bases numbered 3, after V lost 0 bases and J lost 3 bases. Germline values: CDR1 GEAIGNYY, CDR2 EKD. CDR3 in amino acids: CACDTLGGYWDTRQMFF. The CDR3, as DNA: TGTGCCTGTGACACCTTAGGGGGATACTGGGACACCCGACAGATGTTTTTC.

This clone was counted a few times. The protein given in TCRdb and the translation of the DNA differ at residue 10, and the sequence presented here derives from the DNA. The chain has TRDV2 and TRDJ2; 11 bases map to TRDD3. The CDR3 has 18 residues. V lost 0 bases, J lost 0 bases, and 5 bases stayed unmatched. The germline gives CDR1 GEAIGNYY, CDR2 EKD. CDR3 residues: CACDTCWGILPLTAQLFF. For the CDR3, the DNA is TGTGCCTGTGACACCTGCTGGGGGATACTACCTTTGACAGCACAACTCTTCTTT.